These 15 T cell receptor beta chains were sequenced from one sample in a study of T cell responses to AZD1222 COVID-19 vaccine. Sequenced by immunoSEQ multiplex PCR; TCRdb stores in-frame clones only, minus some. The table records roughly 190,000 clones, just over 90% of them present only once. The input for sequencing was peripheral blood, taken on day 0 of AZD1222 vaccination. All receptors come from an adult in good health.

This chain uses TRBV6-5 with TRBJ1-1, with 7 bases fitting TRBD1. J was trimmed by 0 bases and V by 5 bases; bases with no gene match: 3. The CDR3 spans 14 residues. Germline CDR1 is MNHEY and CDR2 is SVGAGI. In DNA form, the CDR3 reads TGTGCCAGCAGTACCGGGACAGTGAACACTGAAGCTTTCTTT. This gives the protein CASSTGTVNTEAFF.

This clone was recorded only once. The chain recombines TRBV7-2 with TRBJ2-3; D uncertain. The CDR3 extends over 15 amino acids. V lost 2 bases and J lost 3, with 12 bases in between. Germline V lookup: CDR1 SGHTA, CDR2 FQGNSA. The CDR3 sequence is CASSLLNSPTDTQYF. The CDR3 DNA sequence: TGTGCCAGCAGCTTACTGAACAGCCCAACAGATACGCAGTATTTT.

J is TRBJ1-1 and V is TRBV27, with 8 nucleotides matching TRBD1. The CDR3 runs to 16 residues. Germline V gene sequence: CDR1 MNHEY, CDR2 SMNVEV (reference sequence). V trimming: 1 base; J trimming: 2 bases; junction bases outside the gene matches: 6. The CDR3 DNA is TGTGCCAGCAGTTTATTCGGGACAGGTCGTAACACTGAAGCTTTCTTT. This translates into CASSLFGTGRNTEAFF.

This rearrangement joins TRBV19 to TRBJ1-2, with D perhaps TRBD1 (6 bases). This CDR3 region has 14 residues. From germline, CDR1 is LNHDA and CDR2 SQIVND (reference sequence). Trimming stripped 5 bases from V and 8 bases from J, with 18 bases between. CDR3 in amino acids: CASSRTRDTTGYTF. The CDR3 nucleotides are TGTGCCAGTAGTCGCACCCGGGACACCACCGGCTACACCTTC.

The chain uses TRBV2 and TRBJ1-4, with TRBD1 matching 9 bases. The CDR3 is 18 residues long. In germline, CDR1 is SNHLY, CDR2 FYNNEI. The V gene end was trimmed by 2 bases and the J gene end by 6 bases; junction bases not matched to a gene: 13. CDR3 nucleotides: TGTGCCAGCAGTGAACCGTTGAATCCACAGGGGGCAGATGAAAAACTGTTTTTT. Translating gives CASSEPLNPQGADEKLFF.

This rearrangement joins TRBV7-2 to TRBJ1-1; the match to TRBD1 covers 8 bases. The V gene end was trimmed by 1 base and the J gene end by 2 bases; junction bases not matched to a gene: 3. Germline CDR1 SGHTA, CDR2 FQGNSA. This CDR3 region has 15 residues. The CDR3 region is CASSLVGQGNTEAFF. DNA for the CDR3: TGTGCCAGCAGCTTAGTCGGACAGGGAAACACTGAAGCTTTCTTT.

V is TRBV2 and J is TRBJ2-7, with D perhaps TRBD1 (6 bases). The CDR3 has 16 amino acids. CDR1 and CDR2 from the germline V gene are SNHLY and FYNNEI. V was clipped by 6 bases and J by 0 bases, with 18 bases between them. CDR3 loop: CASRHTGTWSSYEQYF. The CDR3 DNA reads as TGTGCCAGCAGACATACCGGGACATGGAGCTCCTACGAGCAGTACTTC.

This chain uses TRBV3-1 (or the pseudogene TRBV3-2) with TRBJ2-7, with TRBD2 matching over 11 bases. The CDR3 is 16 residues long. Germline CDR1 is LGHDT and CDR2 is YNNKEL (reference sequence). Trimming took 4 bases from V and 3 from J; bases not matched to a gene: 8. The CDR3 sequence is CASSPTPGLADYEQYF. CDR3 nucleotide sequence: TGTGCCAGCAGCCCAACTCCGGGACTAGCGGACTACGAGCAGTACTTC.

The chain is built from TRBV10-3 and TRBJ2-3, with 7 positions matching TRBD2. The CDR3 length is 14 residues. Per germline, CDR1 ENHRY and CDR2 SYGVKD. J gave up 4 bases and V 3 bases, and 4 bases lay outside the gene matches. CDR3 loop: CAISDSLAADTQYF. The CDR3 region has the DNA TGTGCCATCAGTGATAGTCTAGCGGCAGATACGCAGTATTTT.

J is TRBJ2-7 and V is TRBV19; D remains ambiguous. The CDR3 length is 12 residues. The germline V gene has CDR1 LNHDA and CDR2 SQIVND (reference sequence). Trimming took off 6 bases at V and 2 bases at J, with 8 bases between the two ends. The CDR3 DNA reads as TGTGCCAGTAGCGGGCGTACCTACGAGCAGTACTTC. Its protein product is CASSGRTYEQYF.

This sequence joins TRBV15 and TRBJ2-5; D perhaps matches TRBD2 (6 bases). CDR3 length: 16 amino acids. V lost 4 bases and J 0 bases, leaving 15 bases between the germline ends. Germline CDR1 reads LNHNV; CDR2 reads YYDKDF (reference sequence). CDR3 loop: CATSIPGLGNQETQYF. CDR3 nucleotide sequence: TGTGCCACCAGCATTCCGGGACTGGGAAACCAAGAGACCCAGTACTTC.

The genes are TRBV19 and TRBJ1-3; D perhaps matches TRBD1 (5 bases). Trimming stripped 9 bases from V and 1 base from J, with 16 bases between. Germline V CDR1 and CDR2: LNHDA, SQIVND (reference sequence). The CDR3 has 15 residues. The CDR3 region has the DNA TGTGCCAGCAGCAGGGTTCCAGGATCTGGAAACACCATATATTTT. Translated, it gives CASSRVPGSGNTIYF.

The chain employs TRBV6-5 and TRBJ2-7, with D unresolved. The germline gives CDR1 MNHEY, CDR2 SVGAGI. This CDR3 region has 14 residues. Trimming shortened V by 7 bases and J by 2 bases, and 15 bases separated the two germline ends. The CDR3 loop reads CASKPLGSTYEQYF. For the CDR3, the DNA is TGTGCCAGCAAGCCCCTCGGATCTACCTACGAGCAGTACTTC.

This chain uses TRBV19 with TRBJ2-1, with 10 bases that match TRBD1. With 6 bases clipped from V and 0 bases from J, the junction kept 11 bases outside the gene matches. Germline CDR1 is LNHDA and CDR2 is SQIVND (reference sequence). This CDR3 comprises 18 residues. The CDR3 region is CASSRERGQGNSYNEQFF. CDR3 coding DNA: TGTGCCAGTAGCCGGGAGAGGGGACAGGGGAACTCCTACAATGAGCAGTTCTTC.

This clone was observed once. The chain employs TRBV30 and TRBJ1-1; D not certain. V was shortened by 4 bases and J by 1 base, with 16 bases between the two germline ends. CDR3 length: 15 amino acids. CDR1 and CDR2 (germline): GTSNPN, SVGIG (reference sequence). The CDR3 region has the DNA TGTGCCTGGATGACCCGAACGGGAGGGAACACTGAAGCTTTCTTT. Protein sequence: CAWMTRTGGNTEAFF.